What follows are 27 T cell receptor beta chains derived from one specimen sequenced in a study of identical twins. TCRdb re-called the 5' RACE reads with MiXCR, one entry per CDR3 protein. This sample carries just under 650,000 distinct CDR3 sequences, under 8.5% of them seen once, and the ten largest clones take around 1.6%. The same sample was also used in a study of yellow fever vaccine responses in identical twins.

Sequenced input: PBMCs. Receptor source: a woman aged 18-30 years in good health.

This clonotype has just a few counts. The V gene is TRBV12-3 or TRBV12-4, the J gene TRBJ2-1; 14 bases are shared with TRBD2. V trimming: 6 bases; J trimming: 2 bases; junction bases outside the gene matches: 3. The CDR3 contains 16 residues. The CDR3 nucleotides read TGTGCCAGCAGGAGGACTAGCGGGAGGACCTACAATGAGCAGTTCTTC. It is translated as CASRRTSGRTYNEQFF.

The genes are TRBV5-1 and TRBJ2-7; D unclear. Per germline, CDR1 SGHRS and CDR2 YFSETQ. V was cut by 4 bases and J by 3 bases, with 11 bases left in between. This CDR3 spans 13 amino acids. The CDR3 nucleotides are TGCGCCAGCAGCGCCGGAAACATCTACGAGCAGTACTTC. It yields the protein CASSAGNIYEQYF.

The rearrangement links TRBV7-9 to TRBJ2-7, with 11 positions matching TRBD2. The junction had 1 base not matched to a gene; V was cut back by 1 base and J by 2 bases. The CDR3 runs 15 residues. Germline V gives CDR1 SEHNR, CDR2 FQNEAQ (reference sequence). The CDR3 DNA reads TGTGCCAGCAGCTTAGTAGCGGGAGGGACCTACGAGCAGTACTTC. This codes for CASSLVAGGTYEQYF.

This clonotype was seen many times. The chain combines TRBV5-1 with TRBJ1-1; D not resolved. This CDR3 comprises 14 residues. In germline, CDR1 is SGHRS, CDR2 YFSETQ. V gave up 0 bases and J gave up 1 base, with 7 bases separating them. DNA of the CDR3: TGCGCCAGCAGCTTGGTGGCCAAGAACACTGAAGCTTTCTTT. This gives the protein CASSLVAKNTEAFF.

The chain is built from TRBV28 and TRBJ2-7; D possibly uses TRBD1 or TRBD2 (5 bases each). From germline, CDR1 is MDHEN and CDR2 SYDVKM. Between the trimmed V and J ends, which lost 3 bases and 0 bases, there was a span of 9 bases. There are 14 residues in the CDR3. The CDR3 nucleotides are TGTGCCAGCAGTTTTGAGGGGAGCTCCTACGAGCAGTACTTC. Translated: CASSFEGSSYEQYF.

The table lists this clonotype with many counts. This chain's CDR3 is CASGTGGGGTDTQYF. The CDR3 DNA is TGTGCCAGCGGAACAGGGGGCGGCGGCACAGATACGCAGTATTTT. The chain joins TRBV28 to TRBJ2-3; 9 nucleotides match TRBD1. Unmatched junction bases numbered 7, after V lost 8 bases and J lost 1 base. The V gene's germline CDR1 is MDHEN and CDR2 SYDVKM. The CDR3 loop spans 15 amino acids.

This clonotype turned up a few times. The V and J genes are TRBV7-6 and TRBJ1-5, with D possibly being TRBD1 (5 bases). V shed 1 base and J shed 2 bases, with 12 bases lying between them. The CDR3 runs to 16 residues. Germline V lookup: CDR1 SGHVS, CDR2 FNYEAQ. In nucleotides, the CDR3 is TGTGCCAGCAGCTTAGGTGGGGGGACTGGCAATCAGCCCCAGCATTTT. Its protein product is CASSLGGGTGNQPQHF. The full variable domain, rest sourced from reference TRBV7-6 and TRBJ1-5, is GAGVSQSPRYKVTKRGQDVALRCDPISGHVSLYWYRQALGQGPEFLTYFNYEAQQDKSGLPNDRFSAERPEGSISTLTIQRTEQRDSAMYRCASSLGGGTGNQPQHFGDGTRLSIL.

The rearrangement uses TRBV6-1 and TRBJ2-5; tentative D call: TRBD2 (6 bases). The CDR3 runs 14 residues. V was trimmed by 0 bases and J by 2 bases, leaving 7 bases between them. Germline CDR1 and CDR2: MNHNS and SASEGT. The CDR3 spells CASSEAGGQETQYF. The CDR3 DNA is TGTGCCAGCAGTGAAGCGGGAGGACAAGAGACCCAGTACTTC.

This clonotype was found many times. The chain joins TRBV10-3 to TRBJ2-7; D call uncertain. CDR1 and CDR2 (germline): ENHRY, SYGVKD. V shed 0 bases and J shed 3 bases, with 9 bases lying between them. The CDR3 covers 14 residues. In nucleotides, the CDR3 is TGTGCCATCAGTGAGTCGAGCATAGTCTACGAGCAGTACTTC. Its translation: CAISESSIVYEQYF.

This clonotype came up a few times. This sequence joins TRBV18 and TRBJ2-3; D gene unclear. The CDR3 totals 19 residues. The V gene's germline CDR1 is KGHSH and CDR2 LQKENI. V lost 0 bases and J lost 2, with 21 bases in between. The DNA of the CDR3 is TGTGCCAGCTCACCACCAGGGATTCGAACATCGAAGAACACAGATACGCAGTATTTT. It specifies CASSPPGIRTSKNTDTQYF.

This clonotype was picked up a small number of times. V is TRBV25-1 and J is TRBJ2-3; D may be TRBD2 (7 bases). Germline assignment: CDR1 MGHDK and CDR2 SYGVNS. V lost 8 bases, J lost 1 base, and 25 bases lay in between. The CDR3 is 18 amino acids. The chain's CDR3 is CASRGAGPSGGGTDTQYF. CDR3 in DNA: TGTGCCAGCCGGGGGGCAGGGCCCTCCGGGGGCGGCACAGATACGCAGTATTTT.

This clonotype was seen at least ten times. The rearrangement links TRBV3-1 to TRBJ2-2; D remains ambiguous. Germline assignment: CDR1 LGHDT and CDR2 YNNKEL (reference sequence). Trimming removed 3 bases at V and 6 bases at J, with 8 bases between. The CDR3 runs to 13 residues. CDR3 nucleotides: TGTGCCAGCAGCCACTCTAGATCCGGGGAGCTGTTTTTT. Translation: CASSHSRSGELFF.

This clonotype has at least ten counts. This rearrangement joins TRBV25-1 to TRBJ2-4; D ambiguous. V was pared by 1 base and J by 0 bases, with 7 bases between. The CDR3 sequence is 15 residues long. Germline-derived CDR1 and CDR2 are MGHDK and SYGVNS. The CDR3, as DNA: TGTGCCAGCAGTGAATCGGGCGAAGCCAAAAACATTCAGTACTTC. Protein sequence: CASSESGEAKNIQYF.

This clonotype was counted a few times. The chain uses TRBV15 and TRBJ2-7, with D possibly being TRBD1 or TRBD2 (6 bases each). This CDR3 is built from 15 residues. V was pared by 3 bases and J by 2 bases, with 14 bases between. Germline V CDR1 and CDR2: LNHNV, YYDKDF (reference sequence). CDR3 sequence reads: CATSRTPGAAYEQYV. The CDR3 DNA sequence: TGTGCCACCAGCAGGACGCCGGGGGCTGCCTACGAGCAGTACGTC.

The rearrangement uses TRBV12-3 or TRBV12-4 and TRBJ1-3; D is unresolved. The V end was cut by 1 base, the J end by 0 bases, with 10 bases between. The CDR3 sequence is 16 residues long. The CDR3 sequence is CASSLGVGGSGNTIYF. Written as DNA, the CDR3 is TGTGCCAGCAGTTTAGGAGTTGGCGGCTCTGGAAACACCATATATTTT.

Many counts were recorded for this clonotype. The chain uses TRBV5-1 and TRBJ2-7, with TRBD1 matching 8 bases. The J segment lost 2 bases and the V segment lost 0 bases, leaving 10 bases of the junction unmatched. Germline-derived CDR1 and CDR2 are SGHRS and YFSETQ. The CDR3 length is 17 residues. Written as DNA, the CDR3 is TGCGCCAGCAGCTTGGCCATGAGGCAGGGGGCCGCCTACGAGCAGTACTTC. Residues: CASSLAMRQGAAYEQYF.

This clonotype was observed at least ten times. The rearrangement links TRBV20-1 to TRBJ2-1, with 7 bases lining up with TRBD2. The junction had 13 bases not matched to a gene; V was cut back by 6 bases and J by 8 bases. This CDR3 contains 14 residues. Germline values: CDR1 DFQATT, CDR2 SNEGSKA (reference sequence). CDR3 sequence reads: CSAPRGGGWHEQFF. The CDR3 DNA sequence: TGCAGTGCACCGCGTGGGGGGGGGTGGCATGAGCAGTTCTTC.

The chain combines TRBV3-1 with TRBJ2-2; 10 bases are a match to TRBD2. Germline CDR1 LGHDT, CDR2 YNNKEL (reference sequence). The V and J ends lost 11 bases and 3 bases, in that order; junction bases with no gene match: 21. This CDR3 contains 19 residues. DNA of the CDR3: TGTGCCTGCTGTTTTTATGGAGTTAGCGGGGGGACATACACCGGGGAGCTGTTTTTT. Translating gives CACCFYGVSGGTYTGELFF.

The chain joins TRBV18 to TRBJ2-5; 8 bases are a match to TRBD1. J was trimmed by 4 bases and V by 3 bases; bases with no gene match: 10. Germline V gives CDR1 KGHSH, CDR2 LQKENI. This CDR3 contains 16 residues. The CDR3 loop reads CASSPSTGESGETQYF. The CDR3 bases are TGTGCCAGCTCACCCTCGACAGGGGAGTCGGGAGAGACCCAGTACTTC.

The table lists this clonotype with a few counts. The chain is built from TRBV7-9 and TRBJ2-3; no firm D call. Trimming took off 5 bases at V and 7 bases at J, with 10 bases between the two ends. CDR1 is SEHNR and CDR2 is FQNEAQ in the germline V gene (reference sequence). The CDR3 spans 12 residues. Here the CDR3 DNA reads TGTGCCAGCAGCCGAGACGGGTATACGCAGTATTTT. Protein sequence: CASSRDGYTQYF.

This clonotype was counted only a few times. This chain joins TRBV7-9 and TRBJ2-7; 8 positions match TRBD2. Germline V gene data show CDR1 as SEHNR and CDR2 as FQNEAQ (reference sequence). V trimming: 5 bases; J trimming: 3 bases; junction bases outside the gene matches: 3. This CDR3 contains 13 residues. The CDR3 region has the DNA TGTGCCAGCAGCCGGGGGGGTTTCTACGAGCAGTACGTC. Amino acids: CASSRGGFYEQYV.

The sample holds many counts of this clonotype. The chain links TRBV12-3 or TRBV12-4 to TRBJ2-1; 7 positions agree with TRBD2. The ends lost 4 bases at V and 2 bases at J; junction bases unmatched: 8. The CDR3 totals 16 residues. CDR3 in DNA: TGTGCCAGCAGTTACACTACGGGGACTACCTACAATGAGCAGTTCTTC. Its protein product is CASSYTTGTTYNEQFF.

The J gene is TRBJ2-5, the V gene TRBV7-8; 8 nucleotides align to TRBD2. CDR1 is SGHVS, CDR2 FQNEAQ, per germline. The CDR3 has 15 amino acids. With 4 bases clipped from V and 0 bases from J, the junction kept 4 bases outside the gene matches. CDR3: CASSSGGGNQETQYF. The CDR3 DNA is TGTGCCAGCAGCTCCGGGGGGGGCAACCAAGAGACCCAGTACTTC.

Only a few counts were recorded for this clonotype. V is TRBV6-1 and J is TRBJ1-6; 7 bases match TRBD1. Germline lookup yields CDR1 MNHNS and CDR2 SASEGT. This CDR3 comprises 15 residues. The junction had 6 bases not matched to a gene; V was cut back by 6 bases and J by 4 bases. The CDR3 bases are TGTGCCAGCAGCCCCTTGGGACAGTATAATTCACCCCTCCACTTT. As protein: CASSPLGQYNSPLHF.

In its sample, this clonotype was seen a few times. The DNA of the CDR3 is TGCGCCAGCAGCTTGGGACCCGGACAGGGGGCTTCGGCTTTCTTT. Encoded protein: CASSLGPGQGASAFF. The V call is TRBV5-1, the J call TRBJ1-1, with 11 positions matching TRBD1. V shed 0 bases, J shed 11 bases, and the junction held 9 bases outside the gene matches. Per the germline V gene, CDR1 is SGHRS and CDR2 is YFSETQ. This CDR3 is 15 amino acids long.

The chain couples TRBV28 to TRBJ2-2; 8 bases align to TRBD1. CDR1 is MDHEN and CDR2 is SYDVKM in the germline V gene. The V segment lost 4 bases and the J segment 6 bases; nucleotides outside the gene matches: 10. CDR3 size: 16 residues. The CDR3 loop is CASSSQGAKLPGELFF. The CDR3 nucleotides read TGTGCCAGCAGTTCGCAGGGGGCGAAATTACCCGGGGAGCTGTTTTTT.

The gene calls are TRBV20-1 and TRBJ1-5; the D gene is possibly TRBD1 (5 bases). Per germline, CDR1 DFQATT and CDR2 SNEGSKA (reference sequence). The V end was cut by 1 base, the J end by 0 bases, with 10 bases between. The CDR3 covers 15 residues. CDR3 DNA: TGCAGTGCTAGAGGAGGGGTCTATAGCAATCAGCCCCAGCATTTT. This codes for CSARGGVYSNQPQHF.